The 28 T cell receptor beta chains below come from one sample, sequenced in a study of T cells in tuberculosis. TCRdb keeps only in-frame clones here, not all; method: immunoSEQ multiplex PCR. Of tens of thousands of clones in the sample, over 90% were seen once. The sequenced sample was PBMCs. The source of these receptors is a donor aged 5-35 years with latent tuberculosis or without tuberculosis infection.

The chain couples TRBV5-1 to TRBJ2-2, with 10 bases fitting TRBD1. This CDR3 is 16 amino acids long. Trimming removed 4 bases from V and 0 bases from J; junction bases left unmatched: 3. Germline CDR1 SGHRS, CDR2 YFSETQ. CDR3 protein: CASSATGGANTGELFF. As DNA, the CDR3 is TGCGCCAGCAGCGCGACAGGGGGCGCGAACACCGGGGAGCTGTTTTTT.

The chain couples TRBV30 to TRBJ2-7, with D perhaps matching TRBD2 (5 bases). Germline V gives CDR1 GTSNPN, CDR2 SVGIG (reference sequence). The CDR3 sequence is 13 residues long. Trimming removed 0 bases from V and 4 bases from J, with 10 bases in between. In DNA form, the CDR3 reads TGTGCCTGGAGTGTACGACTATCGTACGAGCAGTACTTC. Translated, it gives CAWSVRLSYEQYF.

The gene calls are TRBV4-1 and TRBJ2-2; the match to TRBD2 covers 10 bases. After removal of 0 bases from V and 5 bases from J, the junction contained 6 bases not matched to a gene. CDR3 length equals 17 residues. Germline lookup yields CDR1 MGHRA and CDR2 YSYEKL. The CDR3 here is CASSQDWGSGRTGELFF. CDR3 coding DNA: TGCGCCAGCAGCCAAGATTGGGGTAGCGGGAGGACCGGGGAGCTGTTTTTT.

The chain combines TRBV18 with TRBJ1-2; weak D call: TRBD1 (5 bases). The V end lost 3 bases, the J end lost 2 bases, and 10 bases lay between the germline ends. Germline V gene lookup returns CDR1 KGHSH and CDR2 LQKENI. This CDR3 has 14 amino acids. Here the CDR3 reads CASSPSTENYGYTF. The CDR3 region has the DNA TGTGCCAGCTCACCCTCGACAGAAAACTATGGCTACACCTTC.

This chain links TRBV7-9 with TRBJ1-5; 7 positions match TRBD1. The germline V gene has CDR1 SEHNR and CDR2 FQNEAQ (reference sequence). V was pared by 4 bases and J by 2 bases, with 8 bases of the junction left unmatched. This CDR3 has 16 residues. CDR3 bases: TGTGCCAGCAGCTCCCCTGACAGGGTGGGCAATCAGCCCCAGCATTTT. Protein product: CASSSPDRVGNQPQHF. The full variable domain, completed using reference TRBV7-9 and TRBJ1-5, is DTGVSQNPRHKITKRGQNVTFRCDPISEHNRLYWYRQTLGQGPEFLTYFQNEAQLEKSRLLSDRFSAERPKGSFSTLEIQRTEQGDSAMYLCASSSPDRVGNQPQHFGDGTRLSIL.

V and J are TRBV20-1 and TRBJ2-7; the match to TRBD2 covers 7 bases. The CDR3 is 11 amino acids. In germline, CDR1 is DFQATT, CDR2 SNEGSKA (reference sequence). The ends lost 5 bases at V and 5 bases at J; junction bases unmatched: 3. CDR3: CSAGGVNEQYF. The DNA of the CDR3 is TGCAGTGCTGGGGGGGTAAACGAGCAGTACTTC.

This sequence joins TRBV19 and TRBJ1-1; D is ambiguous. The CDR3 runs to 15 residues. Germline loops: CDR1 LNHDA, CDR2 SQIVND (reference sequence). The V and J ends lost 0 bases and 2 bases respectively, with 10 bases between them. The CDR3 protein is CASSIERYYNTEAFF. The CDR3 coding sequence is TGTGCCAGTAGTATAGAACGGTACTACAACACTGAAGCTTTCTTT.

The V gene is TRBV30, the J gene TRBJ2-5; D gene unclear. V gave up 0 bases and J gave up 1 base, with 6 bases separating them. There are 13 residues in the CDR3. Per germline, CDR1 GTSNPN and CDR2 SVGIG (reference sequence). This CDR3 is CAWSVPVQETQYF. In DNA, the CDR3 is TGTGCCTGGAGTGTACCAGTCCAAGAGACCCAGTACTTC.

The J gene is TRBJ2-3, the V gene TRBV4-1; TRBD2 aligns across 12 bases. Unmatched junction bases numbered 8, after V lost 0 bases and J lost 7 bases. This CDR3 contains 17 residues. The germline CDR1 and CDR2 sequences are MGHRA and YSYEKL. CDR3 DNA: TGCGCCAGCAGCCAAGATCACCTAGCGGGGGGGCCGAATACGCAGTATTTT. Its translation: CASSQDHLAGGPNTQYF.

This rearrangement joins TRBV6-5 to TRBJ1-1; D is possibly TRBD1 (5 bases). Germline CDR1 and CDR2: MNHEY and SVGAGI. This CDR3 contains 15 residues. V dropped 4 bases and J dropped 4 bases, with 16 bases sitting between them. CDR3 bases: TGTGCCAGCAGTTCCCTTGGGGCTGTCGTCACTGAAGCTTTCTTT. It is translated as CASSSLGAVVTEAFF.

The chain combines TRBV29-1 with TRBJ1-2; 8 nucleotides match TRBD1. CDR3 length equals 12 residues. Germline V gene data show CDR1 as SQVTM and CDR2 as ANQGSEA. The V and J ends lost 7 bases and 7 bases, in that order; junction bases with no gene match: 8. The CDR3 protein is CSAQGGETGYTF. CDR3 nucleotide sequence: TGCAGCGCACAGGGGGGTGAGACTGGCTACACCTTC.

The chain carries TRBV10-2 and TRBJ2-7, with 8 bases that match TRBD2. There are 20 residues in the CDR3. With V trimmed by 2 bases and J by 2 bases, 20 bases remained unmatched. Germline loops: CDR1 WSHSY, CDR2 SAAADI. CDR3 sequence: CASSEPGGRGLRTLTYEQYF. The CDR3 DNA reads TGCGCCAGCAGTGAGCCGGGGGGGAGGGGACTCCGAACCTTAACCTACGAGCAGTACTTC.

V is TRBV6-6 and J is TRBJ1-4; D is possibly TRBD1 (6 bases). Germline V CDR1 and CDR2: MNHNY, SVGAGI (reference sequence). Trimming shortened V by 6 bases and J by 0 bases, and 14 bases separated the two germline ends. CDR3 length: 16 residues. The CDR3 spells CASRNRVGATNEKLFF. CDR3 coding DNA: TGTGCCAGCAGAAACAGGGTCGGGGCAACTAATGAAAAACTGTTTTTT.

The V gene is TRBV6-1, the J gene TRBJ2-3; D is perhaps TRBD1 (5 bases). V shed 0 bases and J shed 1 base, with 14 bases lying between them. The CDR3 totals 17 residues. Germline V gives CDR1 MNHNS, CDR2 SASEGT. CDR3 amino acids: CASSEAFGRVGTDTQYF. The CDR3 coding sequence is TGTGCCAGCAGTGAAGCATTCGGCAGGGTCGGCACAGATACGCAGTATTTT.

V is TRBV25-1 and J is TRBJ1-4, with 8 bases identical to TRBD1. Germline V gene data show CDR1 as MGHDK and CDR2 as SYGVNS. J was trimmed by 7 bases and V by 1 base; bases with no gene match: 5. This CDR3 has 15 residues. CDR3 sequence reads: CASSESQGVGEKLFF. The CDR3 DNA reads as TGTGCCAGCAGTGAATCACAGGGGGTCGGTGAAAAACTGTTTTTT.

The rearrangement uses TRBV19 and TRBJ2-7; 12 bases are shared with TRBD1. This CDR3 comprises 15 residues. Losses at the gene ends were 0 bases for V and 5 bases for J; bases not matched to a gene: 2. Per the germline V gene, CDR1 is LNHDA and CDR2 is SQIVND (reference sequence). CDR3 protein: CASSIDGTGGNEQYF. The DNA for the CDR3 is TGTGCCAGTAGTATAGACGGGACAGGGGGCAACGAGCAGTACTTC. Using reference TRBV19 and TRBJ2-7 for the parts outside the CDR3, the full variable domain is DGGITQSPKYLFRKEGQNVTLSCEQNLNHDAMYWYRQDPGQGLRLIYYSQIVNDFQKGDIAEGYSVSREKKESFPLTVTSAQKNPTAFYLCASSIDGTGGNEQYFGPGTRLTVT.

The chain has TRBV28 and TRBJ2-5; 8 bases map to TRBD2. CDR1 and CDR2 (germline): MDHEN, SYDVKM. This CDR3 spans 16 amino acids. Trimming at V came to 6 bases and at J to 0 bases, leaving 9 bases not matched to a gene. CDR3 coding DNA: TGTGCCAGCAGCCCCACTAGCGGACGGTACCAAGAGACCCAGTACTTC. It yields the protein CASSPTSGRYQETQYF.

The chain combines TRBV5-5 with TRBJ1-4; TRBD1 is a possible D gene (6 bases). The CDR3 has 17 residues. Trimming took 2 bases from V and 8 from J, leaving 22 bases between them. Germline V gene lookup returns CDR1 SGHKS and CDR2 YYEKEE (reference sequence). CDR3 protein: CASSFEPTGNAGEKLFF. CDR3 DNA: TGTGCCAGCAGCTTCGAGCCTACAGGGAATGCCGGGGAAAAACTGTTTTTT.

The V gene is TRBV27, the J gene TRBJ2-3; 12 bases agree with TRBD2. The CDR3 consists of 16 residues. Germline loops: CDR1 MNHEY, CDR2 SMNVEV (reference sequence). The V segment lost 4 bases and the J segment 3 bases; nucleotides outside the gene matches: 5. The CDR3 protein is CASSSPGTSGTDTQYF. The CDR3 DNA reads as TGTGCCAGCAGTTCCCCGGGGACTAGCGGGACAGATACGCAGTATTTT.

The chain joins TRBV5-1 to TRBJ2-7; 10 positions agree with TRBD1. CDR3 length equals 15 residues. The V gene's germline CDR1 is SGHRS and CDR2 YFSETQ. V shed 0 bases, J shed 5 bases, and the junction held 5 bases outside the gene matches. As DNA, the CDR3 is TGCGCCAGCAGCTTGGAGACAGGGGGCCGAAACGAGCAGTACTTC. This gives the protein CASSLETGGRNEQYF.

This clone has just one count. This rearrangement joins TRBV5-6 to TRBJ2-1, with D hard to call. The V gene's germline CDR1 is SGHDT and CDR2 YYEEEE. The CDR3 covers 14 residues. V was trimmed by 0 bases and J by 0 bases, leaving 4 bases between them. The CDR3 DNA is TGTGCCAGCAGCTTGGGGAGCTCCTACAATGAGCAGTTCTTC. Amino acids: CASSLGSSYNEQFF.

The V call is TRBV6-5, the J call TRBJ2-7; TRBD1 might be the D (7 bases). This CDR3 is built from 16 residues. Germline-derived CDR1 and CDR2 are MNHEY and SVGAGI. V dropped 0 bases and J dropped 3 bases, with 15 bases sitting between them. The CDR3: CASSYSGGQVLYEQYF. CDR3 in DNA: TGTGCCAGCAGTTACTCGGGAGGACAGGTACTCTACGAGCAGTACTTC.

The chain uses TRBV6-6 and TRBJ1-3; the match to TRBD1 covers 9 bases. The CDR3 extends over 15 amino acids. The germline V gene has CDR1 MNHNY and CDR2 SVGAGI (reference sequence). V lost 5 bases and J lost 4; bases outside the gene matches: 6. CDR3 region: CASSRGQGNGNTIYF. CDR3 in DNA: TGTGCCAGCAGTCGCGGACAGGGGAACGGAAACACCATATATTTT.

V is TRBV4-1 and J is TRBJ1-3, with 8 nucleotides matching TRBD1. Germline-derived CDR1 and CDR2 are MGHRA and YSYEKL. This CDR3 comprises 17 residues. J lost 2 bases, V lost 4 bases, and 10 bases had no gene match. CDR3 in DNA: TGCGCCAGCAGCCCACCGACAGGGGAAACTGCTGGAAACACCATATATTTT. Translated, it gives CASSPPTGETAGNTIYF.

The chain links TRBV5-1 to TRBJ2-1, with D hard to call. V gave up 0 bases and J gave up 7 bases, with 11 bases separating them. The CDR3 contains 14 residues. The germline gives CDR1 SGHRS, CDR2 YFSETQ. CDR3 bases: TGCGCCAGCAGCTTGGACCCTACGAGGAATGAGCAGTTCTTC. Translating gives CASSLDPTRNEQFF.

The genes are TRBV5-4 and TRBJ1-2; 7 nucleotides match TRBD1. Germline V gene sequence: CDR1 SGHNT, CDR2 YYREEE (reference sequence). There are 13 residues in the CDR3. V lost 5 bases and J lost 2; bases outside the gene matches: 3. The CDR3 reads CASSRQGNYGYTF. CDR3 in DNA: TGTGCCAGCAGTCGACAGGGCAACTATGGCTACACCTTC.

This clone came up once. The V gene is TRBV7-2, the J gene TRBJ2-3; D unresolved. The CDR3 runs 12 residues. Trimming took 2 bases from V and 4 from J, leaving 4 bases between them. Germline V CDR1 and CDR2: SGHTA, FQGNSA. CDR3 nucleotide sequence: TGTGCCAGCAGCTTACTTTCAGATACGCAGTATTTT. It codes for CASSLLSDTQYF.

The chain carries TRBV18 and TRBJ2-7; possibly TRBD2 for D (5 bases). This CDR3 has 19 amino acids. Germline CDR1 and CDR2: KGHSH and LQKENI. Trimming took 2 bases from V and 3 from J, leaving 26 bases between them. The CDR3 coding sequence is TGTGCCAGCTCACCATCGGTGCTGTATTCGCCTAGCTTCGACTACGAGCAGTACTTC. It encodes CASSPSVLYSPSFDYEQYF.